This TCR beta chain emerged from a study of blood T cell repertoires in COVID-19. Across the whole study: Italy, Spain and the United States were the sources of the convalescent and acute COVID-19 samples. From T cells, B-cell-depleted T cells, or PBMCs came the material, which was cDNA or gDNA.

How the authors handled the data: Estimated nucleated cell counts came from reference gene primer amplification. Sequencing was performed with immunoSEQ multiplex PCR; in TCRdb, only in-frame clones are kept and a portion is missing. The V and J calls and the clone size are those of that table, but D and trimming were determined from the DNA. Of 300,000 to 400,000 clones detected, around nine tenths appear once; the ten largest clones hold 2.5% to 4%. The length of the CDR3 is 13 residues. The V gene's germline CDR1 is KGHSH and CDR2 LQKENI. The V gene lost 6 bases and the J gene lost 6 bases, with 15 bases spanning the gap. This clone was observed once.

The receptor was isolated from a woman younger than 30 who had recovered from COVID-19. The chain is built from TRBV18 and TRBJ2-7, with D tentatively TRBD1 (5 bases). Sequenced sample: peripheral blood. The CDR3 loop reads CASSPPSGLEQYV. DNA of the CDR3: TGTGCCAGCTCTCCCCCCTCAGGGCTCGAGCAGTACGTC.